Presented here are 18 T cell receptor beta chains from one specimen sequenced in a study of blood T cell repertoires in COVID-19. The protocol was immunoSEQ multiplex PCR, while the TCRdb copy is restricted to in-frame clones and leaves out a portion. The sample yields 150,000 or so clones, 77% seen once. Specimen: peripheral blood. The source is a woman aged 45-65 years with active or convalescent COVID-19.

In nucleotides, the CDR3 is TGTGCCAGCAGGTTAACAGGGGGCCAGCCCCAGCATTTT. Translation: CASRLTGGQPQHF. The chain links TRBV6-5 to TRBJ1-5; TRBD1 matches at 9 bases. Germline lookup yields CDR1 MNHEY and CDR2 SVGAGI. The CDR3 loop spans 13 amino acids. Unmatched junction bases numbered 4, after V lost 6 bases and J lost 7 bases.

The J gene is TRBJ2-2, the V gene TRBV6-6; D unclear. There are 16 residues in the CDR3. Germline assignment: CDR1 MNHNY and CDR2 SVGAGI (reference sequence). V was shortened by 7 bases and J by 0 bases, with 15 bases between the two germline ends. Here the CDR3 reads CASTWSLAANTGELFF. The CDR3 DNA is TGTGCCAGCACTTGGTCCTTGGCCGCGAACACCGGGGAGCTGTTTTTT.

This clone was observed a single time. The genes are TRBV2 and TRBJ1-5; 9 positions agree with TRBD1. There are 13 residues in the CDR3. CDR1 and CDR2 from the germline V gene are SNHLY and FYNNEI. V trimming: 6 bases; J trimming: 8 bases; junction bases outside the gene matches: 5. The CDR3 spells CASRATGGEPQHF. In DNA, the CDR3 is TGTGCCAGCAGGGCTACAGGGGGCGAGCCCCAGCATTTT.

The chain has TRBV27 and TRBJ1-5; D uncertain. V lost 6 bases and J lost 4, with 13 bases in between. This CDR3 spans 14 amino acids. Germline V gives CDR1 MNHEY, CDR2 SMNVEV (reference sequence). In DNA form, the CDR3 reads TGTGCCAGCAGCCCCGCGGGAGGGAATCAGCCCCAGCATTTT. This gives the protein CASSPAGGNQPQHF.

J is TRBJ2-1 and V is TRBV19, with TRBD1 matching 7 bases. V was clipped by 6 bases and J by 0 bases; unmatched bases: 2. CDR1 and CDR2 (germline): LNHDA, SQIVND (reference sequence). The CDR3 contains 14 residues. The CDR3 loop reads CASRTGTSYNEQFF. The CDR3 DNA is TGTGCCAGTAGGACAGGGACCTCCTACAATGAGCAGTTCTTC.

V and J are TRBV5-6 and TRBJ1-1; the D gene is possibly TRBD1 (5 bases). Germline CDR1 SGHDT, CDR2 YYEEEE. The CDR3 spans 14 residues. V gave up 1 base and J gave up 2 bases, with 9 bases separating them. The CDR3 loop reads CASSLWGVNTEAFF. CDR3 sequence (DNA): TGTGCCAGCAGCTTGTGGGGGGTTAACACTGAAGCTTTCTTT.

V gene TRBV10-3 combines with J gene TRBJ1-1; 10 nucleotides line up with TRBD1. CDR3 length equals 15 residues. Germline trimming cut 10 bases from V and 0 bases from J; bases unmatched to any gene: 8. Germline CDR1 ENHRY, CDR2 SYGVKD. In nucleotides, the CDR3 is TGTGCCACCGAAGGACAGGGGGGAGTGAACACTGAAGCTTTCTTT. Translation: CATEGQGGVNTEAFF.

V usage is TRBV7-2 and J usage is TRBJ1-1; 7 nucleotides agree with TRBD1. The CDR3 loop spans 15 amino acids. V gave up 4 bases and J gave up 3 bases; unmatched junction bases: 8. CDR1 is SGHTA, CDR2 FQGNSA, per germline. The CDR3 DNA reads as TGTGCCAGCAGCTGGCCGAGGGGGCCTGACACTGAAGCTTTCTTT. Its translation is CASSWPRGPDTEAFF.

The V and J genes are TRBV6-5 and TRBJ2-7, with 8 bases aligning to TRBD1. The V gene end was trimmed by 0 bases and the J gene end by 0 bases; junction bases not matched to a gene: 4. The CDR3 has 16 residues. The germline V gene encodes CDR1 MNHEY and CDR2 SVGAGI. The CDR3 spells CASSYSRTGSSYEQYF. The DNA of the CDR3 is TGTGCCAGCAGTTACTCGAGGACAGGGAGCTCCTACGAGCAGTACTTC.

This clone was detected only once. Here the CDR3 DNA reads TGTGCCAGCAGCTTAAATCACGGAGCAGGGACCGGGGAGCTGTTTTTT. Translation: CASSLNHGAGTGELFF. The chain couples TRBV7-3 to TRBJ2-2; maybe TRBD1 (5 bases). The germline CDR1 and CDR2 sequences are SGHTA and FQGTGA. The CDR3 is 16 residues long. The V and J ends lost 1 base and 5 bases respectively, with 14 bases between them.

The J gene is TRBJ2-7, the V gene TRBV3-1 (or the pseudogene TRBV3-2), with 8 positions matching TRBD1. The trim removed 4 bases at V and 4 bases at J, leaving 9 bases unmatched. Germline CDR1 reads LGHDT; CDR2 reads YNNKEL (reference sequence). The CDR3 sequence is 15 residues long. CDR3 amino acids: CASSRSGTGSYEQYF. CDR3 nucleotide sequence: TGTGCCAGCAGCCGTTCCGGGACAGGAAGTTACGAGCAGTACTTC.

This clone was seen just once. The V call is TRBV5-1, the J call TRBJ2-1, with D possibly matching TRBD2 (5 bases). The CDR3 runs to 14 residues. V lost 4 bases and J 6 bases, leaving 14 bases between the germline ends. CDR1 and CDR2 (germline): SGHRS, YFSETQ. In DNA form, the CDR3 reads TGCGCCAGCAGCCCTGACTATACGGGCAATGAGCAGTTCTTC. Amino acid sequence: CASSPDYTGNEQFF.

The chain uses TRBV28 and TRBJ1-5, with 10 positions matching TRBD1. The CDR3 has 16 amino acids. Trimming cost V 3 bases and J 2 bases; bases outside gene matches: 4. Germline loops: CDR1 MDHEN, CDR2 SYDVKM. The CDR3 reads CASSFWDRGRNQPQHF. The CDR3 DNA sequence: TGTGCCAGCAGTTTTTGGGACAGGGGACGCAATCAGCCCCAGCATTTT.

The chain recombines TRBV5-5 with TRBJ1-6; TRBD1 matches at 7 bases. From germline, CDR1 is SGHKS and CDR2 YYEKEE (reference sequence). There are 15 residues in the CDR3. The trim removed 4 bases at V and 3 bases at J, leaving 4 bases unmatched. The CDR3 DNA follows: TGTGCCAGCAGCACAACAGGGGTCTATAATTCACCCCTCCACTTT. It codes for CASSTTGVYNSPLHF.

The chain combines TRBV25-1 with TRBJ2-5; perhaps TRBD1 as D (5 bases). CDR3 length: 14 residues. Trimming removed 2 bases at V and 5 bases at J, with 12 bases between. From germline, CDR1 is MGHDK and CDR2 SYGVNS. CDR3 amino acids: CASSELSGPETQYF. In DNA form, the CDR3 reads TGTGCCAGCAGTGAACTTTCAGGGCCTGAGACCCAGTACTTC.

As for this clone: One junction end does not reproduce the germline sequence, and a read error may be involved. The chain is built from TRBV19 and TRBJ1-5; perhaps TRBD1 as D (5 bases). CDR1 and CDR2 (germline): LNHDA, SQIVND (reference sequence). The CDR3 totals 14 residues. Here the CDR3 DNA reads TGTGCCAGTAATATATGGGGCGACAATCAGCCCCAGCATTTT. This gives the protein CASNIWGDNQPQHF.

The chain is built from TRBV7-2 and TRBJ1-3; D might be TRBD1 (6 bases). Deletions cut 6 bases from V and 0 bases from J, with 9 bases between. Per germline, CDR1 SGHTA and CDR2 FQGNSA. CDR3 length: 14 amino acids. As DNA, the CDR3 is TGTGCCAGCAGGGGGGCGGCCTCTGGAAACACCATATATTTT. This encodes CASRGAASGNTIYF.

The chain has TRBV5-5 and TRBJ1-1; maybe TRBD1 (6 bases). V was shortened by 0 bases and J by 9 bases, with 12 bases between the two germline ends. Per the germline V gene, CDR1 is SGHKS and CDR2 is YYEKEE (reference sequence). The CDR3 loop spans 13 amino acids. The CDR3 loop is CASSLGATGKAFF. CDR3 DNA: TGTGCCAGCAGCTTGGGGGCGACAGGCAAAGCTTTCTTT.